The rows below give T cell receptor beta chains drawn from one sample of a study of monozygotic twins with inflammatory bowel disease. TCRdb reprocessed the 5' RACE reads, with one entry per CDR3 protein and no DNA. Here the sample table reports 350,000 to 500,000 distinct CDR3 sequences. Sequencing was done on a sample of blood. The receptors were sampled from a human donor with ulcerative colitis or Crohn's disease, or a healthy co-twin of an affected twin (not recorded which). The CDR3 runs from the conserved cysteine through the conserved F or W.

J gene | V gene | CDR3 protein
TRBJ1-1 | TRBV7-3 | CASSRSRGTEAFF
TRBJ1-1 | TRBV12-3/TRBV12-4 | CASPVVGYTEAFF
TRBJ2-1 | TRBV12-3/TRBV12-4 | CASSLGYAGRDNEQFF
TRBJ2-3 | TRBV12-3/TRBV12-4 | CASSPRTGTQYF
TRBJ2-7 | TRBV27 | CASSLSRGMGYEQYF
TRBJ1-2 | TRBV6-5 | CASSYDRGYGYTF
TRBJ2-3 | TRBV7-3 | CASSSGAGADTQYF
TRBJ2-2 | TRBV3-1 | CASSQGWGTGELFF
TRBJ2-5 | TRBV11-2 | CASSLELGGTGEFQETQYF
TRBJ2-1 | TRBV29-1 | CSVAGGLRNEQFF
TRBJ1-5 | TRBV6-1 | CASSGQAGMTNQPQHF
TRBJ1-1 | TRBV7-2 | CASSYTSGGVNTEAFF
TRBJ2-7 | TRBV6-5 | CASSYGDGTSYEQYF
TRBJ2-7 | TRBV3-1 | CASSQDSSGRALYF
TRBJ2-2 | TRBV12-3/TRBV12-4 | CASRVQTNTGELFF
TRBJ1-2 | TRBV29-1 | CSGSRDSSNYGHTF
TRBJ2-2 | TRBV25-1 | CASNGEQLNTGELFF
TRBJ2-5 | TRBV12-3/TRBV12-4 | CASSQKAKETQYF
TRBJ2-3 | TRBV5-1 | CASSPPMRADTQYF
TRBJ2-1 | TRBV4-2 | CASSSTGSPSYNEQFF
TRBJ1-2 | TRBV28 | CASSPLGQYGYTF
TRBJ1-4 | TRBV5-1 | CASSRRTGLGEKLFF
TRBJ1-1 | TRBV6-1 | CATMGGRVMNTEAFF
TRBJ1-4 | TRBV6-2/TRBV6-3 | CASSRRTAIEKLFF
TRBJ1-5 | TRBV7-6 | CASSLDGGYSNQPQHF
TRBJ2-1 | TRBV12-3/TRBV12-4 | CASSLIQGANEQFF
TRBJ1-3 | TRBV20-1 | CSARDQGNTIYF
TRBJ2-2 | TRBV10-2 | CASNRRSLTGELFF
TRBJ2-3 | TRBV10-3 | CAISPGTIGTDTQYF
TRBJ2-3 | TRBV6-1 | CASGLLGTSGDTQYF
TRBJ2-1 | TRBV30 | CAWSASRPGEQFF
TRBJ2-1 | TRBV30 | CAWSRPGGSYNEQFF
TRBJ2-7 | TRBV7-2 | CASSLALYEQYF
TRBJ2-3 | TRBV5-1 | CASSLWGQGPDTQYF
TRBJ2-3 | TRBV6-4 | CASSDLGGLAPDTQYF
TRBJ1-3 | TRBV5-1 | CASSGDNGNTIYF
TRBJ2-7 | TRBV2 | CASSRQGAIPDEQYF